Given below is one T cell receptor (beta chain) in context. Its specificity is not known. The source of the sample is a study of T cell responses to AZD1222 COVID-19 vaccine. Study-level results: No day 14 peak samples; only post-peak repertoires were characterized.

Method: immunoSEQ multiplex PCR; TCRdb's copy keeps in-frame clones and lacks some. Of approximately 130,000 clones listed, 80% to 90% were seen once; the top ten hold 8% to 10%. The CDR3 runs 13 residues. CDR1 is LNHNV, CDR2 YYDKDF, per germline (reference sequence). Trimming shortened V by 4 bases and J by 1 base, and 5 bases separated the two germline ends. The clonotype originates from an adult who received the AZD1222 COVID-19 vaccine. The material sequenced was peripheral blood, taken 28 days after the second AZD1222 dose. The gene calls are TRBV15 and TRBJ1-5; no clear D gene. As DNA, the CDR3 is TGTGCCACCAGCATAGACAGCAATCAGCCCCAGCATTTT. Amino acid sequence: CATSIDSNQPQHF.